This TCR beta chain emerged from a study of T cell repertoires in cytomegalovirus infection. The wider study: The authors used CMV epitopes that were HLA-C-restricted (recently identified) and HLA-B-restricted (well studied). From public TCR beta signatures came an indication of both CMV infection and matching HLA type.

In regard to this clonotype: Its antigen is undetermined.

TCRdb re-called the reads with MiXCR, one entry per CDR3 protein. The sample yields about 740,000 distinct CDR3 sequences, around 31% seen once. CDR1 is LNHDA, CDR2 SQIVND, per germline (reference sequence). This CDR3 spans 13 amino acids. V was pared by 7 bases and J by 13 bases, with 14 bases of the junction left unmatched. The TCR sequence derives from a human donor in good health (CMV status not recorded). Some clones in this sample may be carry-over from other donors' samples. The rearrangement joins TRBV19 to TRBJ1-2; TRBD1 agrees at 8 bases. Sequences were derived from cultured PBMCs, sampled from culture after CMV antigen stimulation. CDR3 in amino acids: CASTGQGNLSGTF. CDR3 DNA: TGTGCCAGTACCGGACAGGGAAATCTATCGGGCACCTTC.